Following are 27 T cell receptor beta chains from one sample sequenced in a study of CD8 T cells in Susac syndrome. The RNA input was about 0.5 to 1 ug, and it was reverse transcribed with random hexamers. MiXCR, applied by TCRdb to the immunoSEQ multiplex PCR reads, yields one record per CDR3 protein. The sample has approximately 180,000 distinct CDR3 sequences, about 91% seen once. The sequencing sample was made of CD4+ T cells from PBMCs. These receptors were obtained from a human donor with Susac syndrome.

The V gene is TRBV2, the J gene TRBJ2-5, with 8 nucleotides matching TRBD1. Germline assignment: CDR1 SNHLY and CDR2 FYNNEI. This CDR3 contains 15 residues. The junction had 7 bases not matched to a gene; V was cut back by 2 bases and J by 5 bases. CDR3 nucleotide sequence: TGTGCCAGCAGTGAACTACAGGGGGTTAGGGAGACCCAGTACTTC. It encodes CASSELQGVRETQYF.

V gene TRBV10-3 combines with J gene TRBJ2-3; the match to TRBD2 covers 7 bases. V lost 6 bases, J lost 2 bases, and 11 bases stayed unmatched. Germline V gene sequence: CDR1 ENHRY, CDR2 SYGVKD. The CDR3 is made up of 16 amino acids. The CDR3 DNA reads as TGTGCCATCAGCCAATCCAGACTAGCTAACACAGATACGCAGTATTTT. The encoded protein is CAISQSRLANTDTQYF.

The chain joins TRBV6-6 to TRBJ1-5, with D tentatively TRBD1 (5 bases). Germline V gene lookup returns CDR1 MNHNY and CDR2 SVGAGI (reference sequence). This CDR3 region has 15 residues. V lost 5 bases and J lost 4, with 15 bases in between. CDR3 sequence: CASSRGLGKNQPQHF. The CDR3 coding sequence is TGTGCCAGCAGTAGGGGTTTGGGGAAGAATCAGCCCCAGCATTTT.

The V and J genes are TRBV3-1 and TRBJ2-7; D gene ambiguous. Trimming removed 0 bases at V and 5 bases at J, with 5 bases between. Germline V gene data show CDR1 as LGHDT and CDR2 as YNNKEL (reference sequence). The CDR3 is 12 amino acids. As DNA, the CDR3 is TGTGCCAGCAGCCAAGAGAAGGACGAGCAGTACTTC. Its protein is CASSQEKDEQYF.

Here the CDR3 DNA reads TGTGCCAGCAGCTCCGATCCGGGGTCCGAGCAGTACTTC. It specifies CASSSDPGSEQYF. The rearrangement links TRBV11-2 to TRBJ2-7; tentative D call: TRBD2 (5 bases). The CDR3 covers 13 residues. Trimming shortened V by 4 bases and J by 6 bases, and 13 bases separated the two germline ends. Germline loops: CDR1 SGHAT, CDR2 FQNNGV.

V gene TRBV4-1 combines with J gene TRBJ1-1; a weak D match, TRBD1 (5 bases). V lost 0 bases and J 11 bases, leaving 25 bases between the germline ends. Germline assignment: CDR1 MGHRA and CDR2 YSYEKL. CDR3 size: 17 residues. As DNA, the CDR3 is TGCGCCAGCAGCCAAGAAATCACAGGAGCAGACCGTTTAGCCGCTTTCTTT. Its translation: CASSQEITGADRLAAFF.

This clonotype was counted a single time. The chain couples TRBV2 to TRBJ1-5, with D unresolved. The CDR3 is 14 amino acids. V was cut by 6 bases and J by 3 bases, with 12 bases left in between. Germline assignment: CDR1 SNHLY and CDR2 FYNNEI. CDR3 protein: CASRHDNSNQPQHF. In DNA, the CDR3 is TGTGCCAGCAGGCACGACAACTCCAATCAGCCCCAGCATTTT.

The gene calls are TRBV5-6 and TRBJ1-5; weak D call: TRBD1 (5 bases). CDR3 length: 14 residues. Germline loops: CDR1 SGHDT, CDR2 YYEEEE. Deletions cut 0 bases from V and 1 base from J, with 5 bases between. The DNA for the CDR3 is TGTGCCAGCAGCTTGGGACAGAGCAATCAGCCCCAGCATTTT. Amino acid sequence: CASSLGQSNQPQHF.

The chain uses TRBV20-1 and TRBJ2-1, with 9 bases aligning to TRBD2. This CDR3 is 14 amino acids long. V was pared by 0 bases and J by 7 bases, with 4 bases of the junction left unmatched. The germline V gene has CDR1 DFQATT and CDR2 SNEGSKA (reference sequence). The CDR3 region has the DNA TGCAGTGCTAGAGATTTAGCGGGGGTAAATGAGCAGTTCTTC. Encoded protein: CSARDLAGVNEQFF.

The CDR3 DNA follows: TGTGCCAGCAGGAGCCGGGGGGCGCGTGGGGAGACCCAGTACTTC. Its protein is CASRSRGARGETQYF. This chain connects TRBV6-5 to TRBJ2-5, with D possibly being TRBD2 (7 bases). CDR1 MNHEY and CDR2 SVGAGI come from the germline V gene. V shed 6 bases and J shed 5 bases, with 19 bases lying between them. The CDR3 runs to 15 residues.

The chain couples TRBV4-1 to TRBJ1-4; tentative D call: TRBD1 (6 bases). This CDR3 spans 16 amino acids. V gave up 4 bases and J gave up 5 bases, with 17 bases separating them. Germline lookup yields CDR1 MGHRA and CDR2 YSYEKL. Here the CDR3 reads CASSPLEGGANEKLFF. DNA for the CDR3: TGCGCCAGCAGCCCATTGGAGGGGGGTGCGAATGAAAAACTGTTTTTT.

This chain links TRBV20-1 with TRBJ2-5; D not certain. This CDR3 region has 11 residues. Trimming took 1 base from V and 5 from J, leaving 5 bases between them. Germline V CDR1 and CDR2: DFQATT, SNEGSKA (reference sequence). For the CDR3, the DNA is TGCAGTGCTAGAGCAGCGGAGACCCAGTACTTC. Translated: CSARAAETQYF.

This clonotype came up a few times. The V call is TRBV6-5, the J call TRBJ1-2, with no clear D. This CDR3 contains 16 residues. Germline V gene data show CDR1 as MNHEY and CDR2 as SVGAGI. V lost 0 bases, J lost 3 bases, and 14 bases lay in between. The CDR3 DNA sequence: TGTGCCAGCAGTTACTCAGAACCGGACGGCTACTATGGCTACACCTTC. Translation: CASSYSEPDGYYGYTF.

This clonotype was observed once. The rearrangement uses TRBV18 and TRBJ2-5; TRBD1 aligns across 12 bases. The CDR3 spans 16 residues. Germline loops: CDR1 KGHSH, CDR2 LQKENI. V gave up 3 bases and J gave up 5 bases; unmatched junction bases: 7. The CDR3 loop reads CASSPGQGAIRETQYF. CDR3 sequence (DNA): TGTGCCAGCTCACCGGGACAGGGGGCAATTCGGGAGACCCAGTACTTC.

V gene TRBV7-3 combines with J gene TRBJ2-5; 16 bases match TRBD2. The CDR3 extends over 16 amino acids. J was trimmed by 4 bases and V by 5 bases; bases with no gene match: 4. Germline V lookup: CDR1 SGHTA, CDR2 FQGTGA. For the CDR3, the DNA is TGTGCCAGCAGCCCGGGACTAGCGGGGGGGAGAGAGACCCAGTACTTC. It codes for CASSPGLAGGRETQYF.

The chain combines TRBV20-1 with TRBJ1-1; no firm D call. The germline V gene has CDR1 DFQATT and CDR2 SNEGSKA (reference sequence). This CDR3 contains 12 residues. V was trimmed by 4 bases and J by 1 base, leaving 7 bases between them. The CDR3 protein is CSAKHWNTEAFF. The CDR3 nucleotides are TGCAGTGCTAAGCACTGGAACACTGAAGCTTTCTTT.

The V call is TRBV12-3 or TRBV12-4, the J call TRBJ1-2, with D uncertain. Trimming cost V 6 bases and J 4 bases, with 12 bases left between them. The CDR3 contains 13 residues. The CDR3 DNA follows: TGTGCCAGCAGAAATACTGAGATCTATGGCTACACCTTC. Translating it yields CASRNTEIYGYTF.

The rearrangement joins TRBV2 to TRBJ2-5; 11 positions agree with TRBD2. CDR1 is SNHLY, CDR2 FYNNEI, per germline. The V and J ends lost 5 bases and 3 bases, in that order; junction bases with no gene match: 8. CDR3 length: 16 amino acids. The chain's CDR3 is CASSREIAGGKETQYF. The DNA of the CDR3 is TGTGCCAGCAGTCGTGAAATAGCGGGGGGGAAAGAGACCCAGTACTTC.

The chain recombines TRBV11-2 with TRBJ2-3; D not certain. The CDR3 runs to 13 residues. Trimming cost V 5 bases and J 1 base, with 7 bases left between them. Germline V gene data show CDR1 as SGHAT and CDR2 as FQNNGV. DNA of the CDR3: TGTGCCAGCAGCCCGGACCGCACAGATACGCAGTATTTT. Translation: CASSPDRTDTQYF.

The chain carries TRBV30 and TRBJ1-1, with TRBD1 matching over 8 bases. The junction had 2 bases not matched to a gene; V was cut back by 5 bases and J by 0 bases. Germline V gene data show CDR1 as GTSNPN and CDR2 as SVGIG (reference sequence). CDR3 length: 13 amino acids. The CDR3 is CAWGQGLNTEAFF. The CDR3 bases are TGTGCCTGGGGACAGGGACTGAACACTGAAGCTTTCTTT.

V usage is TRBV29-1 and J usage is TRBJ2-7, with D perhaps TRBD1 (6 bases). The ends were cut back, 3 bases at V and 7 bases at J, with 13 bases in the middle. Germline CDR1 reads SQVTM; CDR2 reads ANQGSEA. The CDR3 loop spans 12 amino acids. CDR3 sequence reads: CSVDSGVGEQYF. CDR3 coding DNA: TGCAGCGTTGATTCAGGGGTTGGGGAGCAGTACTTC.

V is TRBV15 and J is TRBJ2-1; 10 positions match TRBD2. With V trimmed by 0 bases and J by 8 bases, 1 base remained unmatched. Germline lookup yields CDR1 LNHNV and CDR2 YYDKDF (reference sequence). This CDR3 is 14 amino acids long. CDR3 region: CATSRDGTSDEQFF. CDR3 coding DNA: TGTGCCACCAGCAGAGACGGGACTAGCGATGAGCAGTTCTTC.

The rearrangement joins TRBV12-5 to TRBJ2-7; D call uncertain. V shed 6 bases and J shed 2 bases, with 14 bases lying between them. The CDR3 length is 14 residues. Germline V gives CDR1 LGHNT, CDR2 FRNRAP. The CDR3: CASGDAETAYEQYF. CDR3 in DNA: TGTGCTAGTGGGGATGCTGAGACGGCCTACGAGCAGTACTTC.

This chain links TRBV18 with TRBJ2-7; D is undetermined. Germline CDR1 is KGHSH and CDR2 is LQKENI. Trimming removed 4 bases from V and 3 bases from J, with 16 bases in between. This CDR3 has 15 amino acids. DNA of the CDR3: TGTGCCAGCTCACTGTCAGGACGGCCGAACTACGAGCAGTACTTC. Protein: CASSLSGRPNYEQYF.

CDR3 sequence reads: CASSQQDRRLSNYGYTF. CDR3 DNA: TGCGCCAGCAGCCAGCAGGACAGGCGACTGAGTAACTATGGCTACACCTTC. V usage is TRBV4-1 and J usage is TRBJ1-2, with TRBD1 matching 7 bases. Germline CDR1 is MGHRA and CDR2 is YSYEKL. The CDR3 is 17 amino acids. After removal of 3 bases from V and 1 base from J, the junction contained 11 bases not matched to a gene.

The V call is TRBV12-3 or TRBV12-4, the J call TRBJ2-7; D is unresolved. This CDR3 spans 13 amino acids. With 3 bases removed from V and 1 base from J, the gap between germline ends came to 7 bases. The chain's CDR3 is CASSLPASYEQYF. The CDR3 nucleotides are TGTGCCAGCAGTTTGCCAGCTTCCTACGAGCAGTACTTC.

The rearrangement links TRBV6-1 to TRBJ2-7, with D tentatively TRBD1 (6 bases). The CDR3 totals 16 residues. Looked up from germline, CDR1 is MNHNS and CDR2 is SASEGT. V lost 6 bases and J 2 bases, leaving 20 bases between the germline ends. The CDR3 region has the DNA TGTGCCAGCAGAAGGGGTCTACAGGGTACAACCTACGAGCAGTACTTC. This encodes CASRRGLQGTTYEQYF.